This T cell receptor beta chain was identified in a study of blood T cell repertoires in COVID-19. Turning to the study itself: Researchers got acute and convalescent COVID-19 samples from the United States, Italy and Spain.

V was cut by 2 bases and J by 10 bases, with 12 bases left in between. CDR1 and CDR2 (germline): LNHDA, SQIVND (reference sequence). The CDR3 covers 14 residues. Assay: immunoSEQ multiplex PCR; the TCRdb copy retains only in-frame clones and omits some. The data contain 60,000 to 75,000 clones, roughly nine tenths of them singletons. Seattle-derived patients entered the study during active infection and were followed longitudinally. The clonotype originates from a middle-aged man with COVID-19, enrolled during active disease. V gene TRBV19 combines with J gene TRBJ1-6; maybe TRBD1 (5 bases). The material sequenced was peripheral blood. CDR3 DNA sequence: TGTGCCAGTAGTATACTGCAGGGTCGGTCACCCCTCCACTTT. This sequence encodes CASSILQGRSPLHF.